Sequencing of this T cell receptor beta chain was carried out in a study of cytomegalovirus exposure and HLA in healthy donors. V was trimmed by 7 bases and J by 4 bases, leaving 13 bases between them. There are 13 residues in the CDR3. The V gene's germline CDR1 is MNHNS and CDR2 SASEGT. Whole-study findings and limits: Most CMV-associated TCR beta chains were later found to appear HLA-restricted. The study labeled 164 TCR beta chains cytomegalovirus-associated. As was reported, the classifier diagnosed cytomegalovirus status with high specificity and sensitivity. TCR beta chains associated with HLA were, in a later analysis, more clonally expanded than equally common others.

The PCR was carried out with 60 Vbeta primers and 13 Jbeta primers. Method: immunoSEQ multiplex PCR; TCRdb's copy keeps in-frame clones and lacks some. This repertoire shows 150,000 to 180,000 clones, 65% to 85% found once; its top ten account for around 6%. On this clone itself: The antigen remains undetermined.

The TCR was taken from a woman in her 40s in good health and CMV-seropositive. The specimen was PBMCs. The V gene is TRBV6-1, the J gene TRBJ1-1; possible D gene TRBD1, 6 bases. The CDR3 sequence is CASTGGAGTEAFF. The CDR3, as DNA: TGTGCCAGCACTGGGGGCGCGGGCACTGAAGCTTTCTTT.